The rows below give T cell receptor beta chains drawn from one sample of a study of high-grade serous ovarian cancer treatment subgroups. Measured with immunoSEQ multiplex PCR; TCRdb has only the in-frame clones, and not every one. The sample lists about 16,000 clones; approximately 76% were seen once. The sequenced sample was tumor tissue. Receptor source: a human donor with high-grade serous ovarian cancer. Both conserved end residues are part of each CDR3. Fields, in order: V gene, CDR3 protein.

TRBV18,CASSPLRDSRETQYF
TRBV7-6,CASSRGTGLAGGRNEQFF
TRBV7-9,CASSLGTGTYQPQHF
TRBV10-3,CAISHADSPLHF
TRBV7-9,CASSSLEGGTNEKLFF
TRBV4-3,CASSAFRDRGYTQYF
TRBV27,CASSFRPGGGYTF
TRBV19,CASSIGADEQYF
TRBV20-1,CSAHANYGYTF
TRBV18,CASSRIGLNGGENNSPLHF
TRBV12-5,CASGLVFETQYF
TRBV6-5,CASSHRQGPTDTQYF
TRBV4-1,CASSQDWKRSYNSPLHF
TRBV7-9,CASSFTRDREAFF
TRBV7-9,CASSLPNQATNEKLFF
TRBV6-5,CASSYSGWGYTF
TRBV25-1,CASSRAGPSYEQYF
TRBV6-5,CASSYSNGGGGSQYF
TRBV5-6,CASSLVGRENSPLHF
TRBV6-5,CASTEGGYGNTIYF
TRBV5-4,CASSLYSSYEQYF
TRBV11-3,CASTRRGASTDTQYF
TRBV9,CASSGLTGGDSGNTIYF
TRBV27,CASSFQQGNPSNQPQHF
TRBV30,CAWNRVNNSPLHF